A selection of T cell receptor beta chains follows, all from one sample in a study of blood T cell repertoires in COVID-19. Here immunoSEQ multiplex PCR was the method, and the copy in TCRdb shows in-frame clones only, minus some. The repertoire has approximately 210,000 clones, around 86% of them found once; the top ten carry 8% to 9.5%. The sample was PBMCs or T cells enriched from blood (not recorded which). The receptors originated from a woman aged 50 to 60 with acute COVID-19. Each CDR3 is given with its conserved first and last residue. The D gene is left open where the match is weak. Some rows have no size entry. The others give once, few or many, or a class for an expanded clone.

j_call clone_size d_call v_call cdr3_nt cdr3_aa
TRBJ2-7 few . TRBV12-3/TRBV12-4 TGTGCCAGCAGTCAGGTAGGCCACGAGCAGTACTTC CASSQVGHEQYF
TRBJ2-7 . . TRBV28 TGTGCCAGCAGTCCGATCGATCGGGACTCCCCGCGGGAGTACTTC CASSPIDRDSPREYF
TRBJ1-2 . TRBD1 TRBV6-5 TGTGCCAGCAGGACGGACAGGCCGAGTTATGGCTACACCTTC CASRTDRPSYGYTF
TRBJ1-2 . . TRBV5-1 TGCGCCAGCAGCTTAGGTGGAGACTATGGCTACACCTTC CASSLGGDYGYTF
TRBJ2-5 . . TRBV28 TGTGCCAGCAGTTTACCCGGGTCCTACAAAGAGACCCAGTACTTC CASSLPGSYKETQYF
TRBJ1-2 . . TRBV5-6 TGTGCCAGCAGCAGGAGGGGTAGAGATTATGGCTACACCTTC CASSRRGRDYGYTF
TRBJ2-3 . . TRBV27 TGTGCCAGCAGTTCGCAGGGATCGACAGATACGCAGTATTTT CASSSQGSTDTQYF
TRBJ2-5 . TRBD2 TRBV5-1 TGCGCCAGCAGCTTCAGGGAACTAGCGGGAGTGGAAGAGACCCAGTACTTC CASSFRELAGVEETQYF
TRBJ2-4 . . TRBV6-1 TGTGCCAGCAGTGAAGGGGGCCGGGCCAAAAACATTCAGTACTTC CASSEGGRAKNIQYF
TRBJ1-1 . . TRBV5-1 TGCGCCAGCAGCCATGTGGCCTCCGGGACTGAAGCTTTCTTT CASSHVASGTEAFF
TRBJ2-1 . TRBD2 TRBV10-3 TGTGCCATCAGGGGGGGAGGACCTAGCGGAGCCTACAATGAGCAGTTCTTC CAIRGGGPSGAYNEQFF
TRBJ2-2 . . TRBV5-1 TGCGCCAGCAGGAAAGGTCTAGCCCACACCGGGGAGCTGTTTTTT CASRKGLAHTGELFF
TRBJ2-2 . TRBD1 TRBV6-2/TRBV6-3 TGTGCCAGCAGTTCCCCACGCTCCGGGACAGGGGACACCGGGGAGCTGTTTTTT CASSSPRSGTGDTGELFF
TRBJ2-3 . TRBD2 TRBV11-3 TGTGCCAGCAGCTTGACTAGCGGGAGAGCAGATACGCAGTATTTT CASSLTSGRADTQYF
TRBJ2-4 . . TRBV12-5 TGTGCTAGTGGTTTGGCTAGACAGGCGGACATTCAGTACTTC CASGLARQADIQYF
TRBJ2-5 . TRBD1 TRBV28 TGTGCCAGCACCCTCTCGCCGGGACAGGGGGCGCCGAAGACCCAGTACTTC CASTLSPGQGAPKTQYF
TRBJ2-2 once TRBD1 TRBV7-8 TGTGCCAGCAGCCCTCGGACAGGGGGGGCCGGGGAGCTGTTTTTT CASSPRTGGAGELFF
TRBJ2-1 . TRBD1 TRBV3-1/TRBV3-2 TGTGCCAGCAGCCAAGATAGGGTACGAGACAGGGGTCATGAGCAGTTCTTC CASSQDRVRDRGHEQFF
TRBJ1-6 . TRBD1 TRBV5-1 TGCGCCAGCAGCATTACCGGGACAGGGTCGGGTTCACCCCTCCACTTT CASSITGTGSGSPLHF
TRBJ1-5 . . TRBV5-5 TGTGCCAGCAGCAACGGACACAATAATCAGCCCCAGCATTTT CASSNGHNNQPQHF
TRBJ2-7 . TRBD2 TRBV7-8 TGTGCCAGCAGTGGGATAGCGGGAGGGCCCTCCTACGAGCAGTACTTC CASSGIAGGPSYEQYF
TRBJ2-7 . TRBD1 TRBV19 TGTGCCAGTAGTAAGGACAGGGGGAGGGAGCAGTACTTC CASSKDRGREQYF
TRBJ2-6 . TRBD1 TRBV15 TGTGCCACCAGCAGAGATGGGACAGGGCGGAGCTCTGGGGCCAACGTCCTGACTTTC CATSRDGTGRSSGANVLTF
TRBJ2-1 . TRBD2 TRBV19 TGTGCCAGTAGTATAGGACTAGCGGGGACTTCACGCAATGAGCAGTTCTTC CASSIGLAGTSRNEQFF
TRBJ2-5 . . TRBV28 TGTGCCAGCAGGTCAACCGGCAGGGGAGAGACCCAGTACTTC CASRSTGRGETQYF
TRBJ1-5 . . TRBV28 TGTGCCAGCAGCCCGCAACCCCCGAAAGCGGAGCCCCAGCATTTT CASSPQPPKAEPQHF
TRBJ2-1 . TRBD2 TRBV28 TGTGCCAGCAGTTTAGCGGGAGGGGCCTACAATGAGCAGTTCTTC CASSLAGGAYNEQFF
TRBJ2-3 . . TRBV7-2 TGTGCCAGCAGCTTGATAGGCGGGTCGCGGAGCACAGATACGCAGTATTTT CASSLIGGSRSTDTQYF
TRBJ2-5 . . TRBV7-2 TGTGCCAGCAGCTTAGACTTCGGGAAACAAGAGACCCAGTACTTC CASSLDFGKQETQYF
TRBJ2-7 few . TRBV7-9 TGTGCCAGCAGCTCAGAATACAGGTCCTACGAGCAGTACTTC CASSSEYRSYEQYF
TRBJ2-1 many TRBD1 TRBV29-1 TGCAGCTCGCAGACAGGGGGAGGTGGCAATGAGCAGTTCTTC CSSQTGGGGNEQFF